The 5 T cell receptor beta chains below come from one sample, sequenced in a study of naive and memory T cell subsets. Amplification of ligated cDNA took four PCR rounds with SP2 and nested alpha and beta constant primers. TCRdb processed the UMI-ligation and nested PCR reads anew with MiXCR; each CDR3 protein has one entry. The table records fewer than 30,000 distinct CDR3 sequences, roughly 5.2% of them present only once. TCR cDNA received a 3' ligated oligonucleotide that carried a UMI. Specimen: blood. These receptors were collected from an adult in good health.

The sample holds many counts of this clonotype. V gene TRBV28 combines with J gene TRBJ2-7; 8 bases agree with TRBD1. Germline trimming cut 9 bases from V and 0 bases from J; bases unmatched to any gene: 13. Germline V gives CDR1 MDHEN, CDR2 SYDVKM. There are 16 residues in the CDR3. In DNA form, the CDR3 reads TGTGCCAGTAACCCATCAAACAGGGGGAGCTCCTACGAGCAGTACTTC. It codes for CASNPSNRGSSYEQYF.

Ten or more counts support this clonotype. This sequence joins TRBV21-1 and TRBJ2-7. TRBV21-1 is marked as a pseudogene. The CDR3 extends over 15 amino acids. The CDR3 sequence is CASSKDPGRSYEQYF. CDR3 DNA: TGTGCCAGCAGCAAAGATCCGGGGAGGTCCTACGAGCAGTACTTC.

The chain has TRBV27 and TRBJ2-1, with TRBD2 identical over 8 bases. The CDR3 runs 20 residues. Germline V gene sequence: CDR1 MNHEY, CDR2 SMNVEV (reference sequence). V was clipped by 0 bases and J by 1 base; unmatched bases: 14. CDR3 sequence: CASSLSGLGASGYSYNEQFF. The CDR3 nucleotides read TGTGCCAGCAGTTTATCAGGGTTAGGGGCTAGCGGGTATTCCTACAATGAGCAGTTCTTC.

This clonotype was recorded many times. The chain has TRBV6-5 and TRBJ1-1, with 9 positions matching TRBD1. The germline gives CDR1 MNHEY, CDR2 SVGAGI. V was pared by 5 bases and J by 4 bases, with 8 bases of the junction left unmatched. The CDR3 loop spans 15 amino acids. The CDR3 DNA sequence: TGTGCCAGCAGTCCTTACGGGGACAGGGTCACTGAAGCTTTCTTT. This translates into CASSPYGDRVTEAFF.

CDR3 residues: CASSHRGSRYNEQFF. The CDR3, as DNA: TGTGCCAGCAGCCACCGGGGCTCTAGATACAATGAGCAGTTCTTC. This chain uses TRBV3-1 with TRBJ2-1; either TRBD1 or TRBD2 may supply D (5 bases each). V lost 3 bases and J 4 bases, leaving 13 bases between the germline ends. The CDR3 sequence is 15 residues long. Per the germline V gene, CDR1 is LGHDT and CDR2 is YNNKEL (reference sequence).